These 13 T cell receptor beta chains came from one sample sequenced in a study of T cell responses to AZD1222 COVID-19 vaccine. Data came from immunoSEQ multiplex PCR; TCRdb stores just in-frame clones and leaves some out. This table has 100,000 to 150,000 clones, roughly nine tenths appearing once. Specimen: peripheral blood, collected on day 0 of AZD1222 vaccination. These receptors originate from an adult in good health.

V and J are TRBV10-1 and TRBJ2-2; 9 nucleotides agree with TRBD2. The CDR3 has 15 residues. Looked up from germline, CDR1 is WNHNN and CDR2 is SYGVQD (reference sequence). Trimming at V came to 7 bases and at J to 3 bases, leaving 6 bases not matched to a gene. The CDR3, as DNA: TGCGCCAGCACTAATAGCGGGAGAGACACCGGGGAGCTGTTTTTT. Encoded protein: CASTNSGRDTGELFF.

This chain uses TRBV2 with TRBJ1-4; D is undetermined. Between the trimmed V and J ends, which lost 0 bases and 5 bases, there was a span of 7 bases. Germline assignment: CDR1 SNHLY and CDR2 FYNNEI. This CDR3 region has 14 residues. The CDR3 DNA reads TGTGCCAGCAGTGAAGCCTACAGAAATGAAAAACTGTTTTTT. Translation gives CASSEAYRNEKLFF.

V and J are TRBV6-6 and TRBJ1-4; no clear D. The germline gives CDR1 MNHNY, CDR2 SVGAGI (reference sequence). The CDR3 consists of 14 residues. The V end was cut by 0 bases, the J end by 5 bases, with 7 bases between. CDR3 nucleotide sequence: TGTGCCAGCAGTTACTCCTCGAAGAATGAAAAACTGTTTTTT. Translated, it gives CASSYSSKNEKLFF.

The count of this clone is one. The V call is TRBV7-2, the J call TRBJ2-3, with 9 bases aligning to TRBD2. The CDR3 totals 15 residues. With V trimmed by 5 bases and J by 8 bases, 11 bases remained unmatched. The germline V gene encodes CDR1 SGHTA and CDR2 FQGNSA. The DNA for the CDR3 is TGTGCCAGCAGCATGACTAGCGGTTTGGCGGGTACGCAGTATTTT. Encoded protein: CASSMTSGLAGTQYF.

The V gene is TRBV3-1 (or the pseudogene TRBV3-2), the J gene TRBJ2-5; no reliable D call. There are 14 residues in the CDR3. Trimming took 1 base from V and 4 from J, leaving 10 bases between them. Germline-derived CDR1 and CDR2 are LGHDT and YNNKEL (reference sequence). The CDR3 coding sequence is TGTGCCAGCAGCCAAGGATCCCCCCGAGAGACCCAGTACTTC. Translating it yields CASSQGSPRETQYF.

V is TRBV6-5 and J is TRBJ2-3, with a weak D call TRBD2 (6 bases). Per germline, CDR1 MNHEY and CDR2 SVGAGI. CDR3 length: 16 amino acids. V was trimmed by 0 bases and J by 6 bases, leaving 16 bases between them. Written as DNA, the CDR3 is TGTGCCAGCAGTTACTCCGGGACTCCAGTGGGGGATACGCAGTATTTT. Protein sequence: CASSYSGTPVGDTQYF.

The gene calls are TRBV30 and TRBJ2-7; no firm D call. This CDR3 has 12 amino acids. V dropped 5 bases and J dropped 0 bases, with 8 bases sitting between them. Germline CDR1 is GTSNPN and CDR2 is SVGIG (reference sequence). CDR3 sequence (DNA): TGTGCCTGGTCGGGCCTCTCCTACGAGCAGTACTTC. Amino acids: CAWSGLSYEQYF.

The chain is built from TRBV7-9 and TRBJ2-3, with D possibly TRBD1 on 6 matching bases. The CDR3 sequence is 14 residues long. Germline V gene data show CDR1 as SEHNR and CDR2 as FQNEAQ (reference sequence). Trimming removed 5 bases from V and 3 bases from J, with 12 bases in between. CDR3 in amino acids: CASSLGQSTDTQYF. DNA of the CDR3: TGTGCCAGCAGCCTCGGACAGTCAACAGATACGCAGTATTTT.

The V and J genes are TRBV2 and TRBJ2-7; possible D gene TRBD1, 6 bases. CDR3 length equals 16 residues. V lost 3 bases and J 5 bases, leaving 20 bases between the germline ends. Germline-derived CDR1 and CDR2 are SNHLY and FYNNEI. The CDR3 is CASSDDYPGVRDEQYF. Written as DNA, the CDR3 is TGTGCCAGCAGTGACGATTATCCAGGGGTTAGAGACGAGCAGTACTTC. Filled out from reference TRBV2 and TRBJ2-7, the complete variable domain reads EPEVTQTPSHQVTQMGQEVILRCVPISNHLYFYWYRQILGQKVEFLVSFYNNEISEKSEIFDDQFSVERPDGSNFTLKIRSTKLEDSAMYFCASSDDYPGVRDEQYFGPGTRLTVT.

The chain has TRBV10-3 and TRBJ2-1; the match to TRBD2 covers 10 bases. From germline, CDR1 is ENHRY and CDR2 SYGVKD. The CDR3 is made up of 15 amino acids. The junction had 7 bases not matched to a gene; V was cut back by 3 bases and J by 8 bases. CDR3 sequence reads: CAISDGSGRLDEQFF. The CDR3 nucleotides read TGTGCCATCAGTGATGGTAGCGGGAGGCTCGATGAGCAGTTCTTC.

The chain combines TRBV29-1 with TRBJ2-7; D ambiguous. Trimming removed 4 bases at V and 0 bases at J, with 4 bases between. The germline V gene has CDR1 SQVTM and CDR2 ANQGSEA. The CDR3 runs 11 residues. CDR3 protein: CSVVASYEQYF. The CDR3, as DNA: TGCAGCGTTGTAGCCTCCTACGAGCAGTACTTC.

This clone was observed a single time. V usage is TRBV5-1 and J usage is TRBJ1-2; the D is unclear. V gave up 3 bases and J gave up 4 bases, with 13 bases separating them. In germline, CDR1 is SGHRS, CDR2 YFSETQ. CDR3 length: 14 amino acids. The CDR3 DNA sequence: TGCGCCAGCAGCTCAGACCCCTCCTTCTATGGCTACACCTTC. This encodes CASSSDPSFYGYTF.

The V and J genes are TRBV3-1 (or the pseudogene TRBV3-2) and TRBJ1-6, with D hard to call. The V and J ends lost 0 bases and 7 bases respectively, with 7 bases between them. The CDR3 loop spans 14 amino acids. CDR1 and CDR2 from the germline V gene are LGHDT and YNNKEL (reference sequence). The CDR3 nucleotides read TGTGCCAGCAGCCAAGACCCAGTAAATTCACCCCTCCACTTT. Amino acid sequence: CASSQDPVNSPLHF.